The sequence of this T cell receptor (beta chain) was determined in a study of blood T cell repertoires in COVID-19. Study in general: The study drew acute and convalescent COVID-19 samples from the United States, Italy and Spain. PBMCs, B-cell-depleted T cells, or T cells were the source of the cDNA or gDNA that made up the material.

Measured with immunoSEQ multiplex PCR; TCRdb has only the in-frame clones, and not every one. The sample lists 300,000 to 400,000 clones; over 75% were seen once. The germline gives CDR1 MGHRA, CDR2 YSYEKL. The CDR3 loop spans 18 amino acids. Trimming shortened V by 4 bases and J by 1 base, and 19 bases separated the two germline ends. The receptor was derived from a woman between 55 and 75 years old with COVID-19, enrolled during active disease. Sequenced sample: peripheral blood. V usage is TRBV4-1 and J usage is TRBJ2-2, with a possible D match to TRBD1 (6 bases). CDR3 DNA sequence: TGCGCCAGCAGCCCCCTTGTTCGGGTACAGGGGAACACCGGGGAGCTGTTTTTT. Translated: CASSPLVRVQGNTGELFF.